Below, 8 T cell receptor beta chains from the same sample are listed, as sequenced in a study of T-cell memory formation after mild COVID-19. Each CDR3 protein gets one entry after TCRdb re-called the 5' RACE reads with MiXCR. The data show 190,000 or so distinct CDR3 sequences, 10% seen once. The specimen was PBMCs or a T cell subset sorted from them (not recorded which). Every receptor here comes from a man younger than 35 who had mild COVID-19 (a few samples of this study predate the infection). Cell type and time point are not known.

This clonotype was counted between two and nine times. The chain recombines TRBV5-1 with TRBJ1-2; D gene uncertain. Trimming pared 0 bases from V and 1 base from J, leaving 7 bases between. CDR3 size: 14 residues. From germline, CDR1 is SGHRS and CDR2 YFSETQ. CDR3 nucleotide sequence: TGCGCCAGCAGCTTGGGCCCGGATAACTATGGCTACACCTTC. Its protein product is CASSLGPDNYGYTF.

This clonotype showed up just a few times. V and J are TRBV7-9 and TRBJ2-7; maybe TRBD2 (5 bases). There are 15 residues in the CDR3. Deletions cut 2 bases from V and 2 bases from J, with 13 bases between. CDR1 and CDR2 from the germline V gene are SEHNR and FQNEAQ (reference sequence). CDR3 DNA: TGTGCCAGCAGCTTACTCGGGGTAGCCCCCTACGAGCAGTACTTC. Residues: CASSLLGVAPYEQYF.

The sample holds many counts of this clonotype. The J gene is TRBJ2-3, the V gene TRBV7-2; no definite D call. Germline V lookup: CDR1 SGHTA, CDR2 FQGNSA. V gave up 2 bases and J gave up 5 bases, with 8 bases separating them. There are 13 residues in the CDR3. CDR3 sequence reads: CASSLKGGDTQYF. CDR3 bases: TGTGCCAGCAGCTTAAAGGGTGGAGATACGCAGTATTTT.

The DNA for the CDR3 is TGTGCCATTGATAGGGGTAGCACAGATACGCAGTATTTT. Amino acids: CAIDRGSTDTQYF. The chain has TRBV21-1 and TRBJ2-3; the table assigns TRBD1, which was not confirmed against the DNA. TRBV21-1 is termed a pseudogene. The CDR3 has 13 amino acids.

The V call is TRBV24-1, the J call TRBJ2-5; D is unclear. Trimming took off 4 bases at V and 5 bases at J, with 10 bases between the two ends. CDR1 is KGHDR, CDR2 SFDVKD, per germline. This CDR3 comprises 13 residues. CDR3 amino acids: CATSDANMETQYF. CDR3 nucleotide sequence: TGTGCCACCAGTGACGCAAACATGGAGACCCAGTACTTC.

The V and J genes are TRBV7-6 and TRBJ2-3, with D possibly being TRBD2 (7 bases). CDR3 length equals 15 residues. Trimming stripped 5 bases from V and 7 bases from J, with 19 bases between. Germline V lookup: CDR1 SGHVS, CDR2 FNYEAQ. CDR3 amino acids: CASSPGGLGSYTQYF. CDR3 DNA: TGTGCCAGCAGCCCGGGGGGCCTGGGATCTTATACGCAGTATTTT.

V gene TRBV7-2 combines with J gene TRBJ2-1; D not resolved. The CDR3 sequence is 14 residues long. In germline, CDR1 is SGHTA, CDR2 FQGNSA. Trimming took 0 bases from V and 6 from J, leaving 9 bases between them. CDR3 DNA sequence: TGTGCCAGCAGCTTAGCGGTCAGGATCAATGAGCAGTTCTTC. Its translation: CASSLAVRINEQFF.

The CDR3 region has the DNA TGCGCCAGCAGCATAGGGACAGGCGAAAAACTGTTTTTT. This codes for CASSIGTGEKLFF. The chain employs TRBV5-1 and TRBJ1-4, with TRBD1 matching 8 bases. The germline CDR1 and CDR2 sequences are SGHRS and YFSETQ. V gave up 4 bases and J gave up 8 bases; unmatched junction bases: 4. The CDR3 contains 13 residues.